Each of the 20 T cell receptor beta chains below was sequenced from the same sample in a study of shared clonotypes between healthy human individuals. Data came from immunoSEQ multiplex PCR; TCRdb stores just in-frame clones and leaves some out. The sample includes about 2,100,000 clones, 85% to 95% of them seen just once. Naive CD8 populations comprised CD45RO-negative cells positively selected for CCR7, excluding terminally differentiated effector memory CD45RA+ cells. The specimen was naive CD8+ T cells from PBMCs. Receptor source: a man aged 18 to 29 in good health. Some clones in this sample may be carry-over from other donors' samples.

The chain links TRBV10-3 to TRBJ1-2; D not certain. Germline assignment: CDR1 ENHRY and CDR2 SYGVKD. The CDR3 is 15 residues long. V lost 0 bases and J lost 4, with 12 bases in between. The CDR3 DNA sequence: TGTGCCATCAGTGAGTCGGGCAGGAGATTCTATGGCTACACCTTC. Translating it yields CAISESGRRFYGYTF.

The chain links TRBV19 to TRBJ2-1, with 8 bases aligning to TRBD2. The CDR3 loop spans 15 amino acids. The V and J ends lost 6 bases and 6 bases, in that order; junction bases with no gene match: 10. Looked up from germline, CDR1 is LNHDA and CDR2 is SQIVND (reference sequence). This chain's CDR3 is CASREEAGVTNEQFF. The CDR3 bases are TGTGCCAGTAGGGAAGAAGCGGGAGTAACCAATGAGCAGTTCTTC.

The V gene is TRBV4-3, the J gene TRBJ2-3; perhaps D is TRBD1 or TRBD2 (5 bases each). The V gene's germline CDR1 is LGHNA and CDR2 YSLEER. V lost 0 bases to trimming and J lost 0 bases, with 13 bases between them. The CDR3 runs 17 residues. The CDR3, as DNA: TGCGCCAGCAGCCAAGAGACGAGCGGACACAGCACAGATACGCAGTATTTT. Protein sequence: CASSQETSGHSTDTQYF.

The rearrangement joins TRBV9 to TRBJ1-3; no definite D call. This CDR3 contains 13 residues. Trimming took 3 bases from V and 0 from J, leaving 4 bases between them. Germline V gives CDR1 SGDLS, CDR2 YYNGEE. This chain's CDR3 is CASSANSGNTIYF. The CDR3, as DNA: TGTGCCAGCAGCGCTAACTCTGGAAACACCATATATTTT.

This sequence joins TRBV7-3 and TRBJ2-3; 11 bases are shared with TRBD2. Germline V gene data show CDR1 as SGHTA and CDR2 as FQGTGA. This CDR3 comprises 16 residues. V lost 5 bases and J lost 6; bases outside the gene matches: 10. The CDR3 sequence is CASSQLAGGLTDTQYF. The CDR3 DNA follows: TGTGCCAGCAGCCAATTAGCGGGAGGGTTAACGGATACGCAGTATTTT. Full variable domain (remainder filled in from reference TRBV7-3 and TRBJ2-3): GAGVSQTPSNKVTEKGKYVELRCDPISGHTALYWYRQSLGQGPEFLIYFQGTGAADDSGLPNDRFFAVRPEGSVSTLKIQRTERGDSAVYLCASSQLAGGLTDTQYFGPGTRLTVL.

The chain uses TRBV10-3 and TRBJ2-7; no clear D. V was shortened by 6 bases and J by 0 bases, with 18 bases between the two germline ends. Per the germline V gene, CDR1 is ENHRY and CDR2 is SYGVKD. CDR3 length equals 16 residues. For the CDR3, the DNA is TGTGCCATCAGGCATATACACATGGACGACTCCTACGAGCAGTACTTC. Protein sequence: CAIRHIHMDDSYEQYF.

This CDR3 reads CASSSRADLYEQYF. DNA of the CDR3: TGTGCCAGCAGTTCCAGAGCGGACTTATACGAGCAGTACTTC. The chain couples TRBV27 to TRBJ2-7; D is possibly TRBD2 (5 bases). The CDR3 contains 14 residues. Deletions cut 4 bases from V and 4 bases from J, with 14 bases between. Looked up from germline, CDR1 is MNHEY and CDR2 is SMNVEV (reference sequence).

The chain joins TRBV9 to TRBJ2-2; unclear D gene. Trimming cost V 4 bases and J 9 bases, with 7 bases left between them. This CDR3 is built from 11 residues. Looked up from germline, CDR1 is SGDLS and CDR2 is YYNGEE. As DNA, the CDR3 is TGTGCCAGCAGCTCAACTCGGGAGCTGTTTTTT. Translation: CASSSTRELFF.

J is TRBJ1-1 and V is TRBV5-1; D gene uncertain. The germline CDR1 and CDR2 sequences are SGHRS and YFSETQ. The V and J ends lost 0 bases and 2 bases respectively, with 11 bases between them. CDR3 length: 15 residues. The CDR3 loop reads CASSLVAGENTEAFF. CDR3 nucleotide sequence: TGCGCCAGCAGCTTGGTAGCAGGAGAAAACACTGAAGCTTTCTTT.

As to this clone: Other nucleotide sequences in the sample specify the same CDR3. V usage is TRBV11-2 and J usage is TRBJ2-7; perhaps TRBD1 as D (5 bases). The germline V gene encodes CDR1 SGHAT and CDR2 FQNNGV. This CDR3 comprises 14 residues. Trimming removed 1 base at V and 4 bases at J, with 11 bases between. CDR3 in amino acids: CASSLVGAGYEQYF. Written as DNA, the CDR3 is TGTGCCAGCAGCTTAGTGGGCGCAGGGTACGAGCAGTACTTC. Full variable domain (remainder filled in from reference TRBV11-2 and TRBJ2-7): EAGVAQSPRYKIIEKRQSVAFWCNPISGHATLYWYQQILGQGPKLLIQFQNNGVVDDSQLPKDRFSAERLKGVDSTLKIQPAKLEDSAVYLCASSLVGAGYEQYFGPGTRLTVT.

V and J are TRBV4-2 and TRBJ2-3; D is undetermined. Germline V gene sequence: CDR1 LGHNA, CDR2 YNFKEQ. V was cut by 0 bases and J by 0 bases, with 10 bases left in between. The CDR3 length is 16 residues. Here the CDR3 reads CASSQDVRSSTDTQYF. The CDR3 nucleotides read TGTGCCAGCAGCCAAGATGTCAGATCTAGCACAGATACGCAGTATTTT.

This clone was recorded only once. The chain couples TRBV27 to TRBJ2-3; 11 bases align to TRBD2. The CDR3 extends over 17 amino acids. Germline CDR1 MNHEY, CDR2 SMNVEV (reference sequence). V was pared by 1 base and J by 5 bases, with 8 bases of the junction left unmatched. The CDR3 sequence is CASSLFSGTSGGDTQYF. CDR3 bases: TGTGCCAGCAGTTTATTTTCTGGGACTAGCGGCGGAGATACGCAGTATTTT.

This clone was observed a handful of times. The genes are TRBV2 and TRBJ1-2; D not certain. Trimming removed 1 base at V and 1 base at J, with 7 bases between. CDR3 length equals 14 residues. The germline V gene encodes CDR1 SNHLY and CDR2 FYNNEI. Here the CDR3 reads CASSEEYSNYGYTF. CDR3 sequence (DNA): TGTGCCAGCAGTGAAGAGTACAGTAACTATGGCTACACCTTC.

Worth noting for this clone: Other DNA sequences of this sample code for an identical CDR3. The gene calls are TRBV9 and TRBJ2-1, with 8 bases that match TRBD2. The CDR3 is 16 residues long. Trimming took 0 bases from V and 4 from J; bases not matched to a gene: 6. The V gene's germline CDR1 is SGDLS and CDR2 YYNGEE. The CDR3 sequence is CASSVGGSGVYNEQFF. CDR3 in DNA: TGTGCCAGCAGCGTAGGTGGTAGCGGGGTATACAATGAGCAGTTCTTC.

The chain combines TRBV6-6 with TRBJ2-2; no clear D. V was cut by 5 bases and J by 7 bases, with 8 bases left in between. In germline, CDR1 is MNHNY, CDR2 SVGAGI (reference sequence). The CDR3 is made up of 12 amino acids. The CDR3 loop is CASSLEDGELFF. DNA for the CDR3: TGTGCCAGCAGTCTAGAGGACGGGGAGCTGTTTTTT.

For the CDR3, the DNA is TGTGCCAGCAGCTTAGGGGGCTTAGCTGATAATAGAGAGACCCAGTACTTC. This translates into CASSLGGLADNRETQYF. This sequence joins TRBV7-9 and TRBJ2-5, with D possibly matching TRBD1 (5 bases). Germline V gene lookup returns CDR1 SEHNR and CDR2 FQNEAQ (reference sequence). V lost 1 base, J lost 4 bases, and 19 bases lay in between. The length of the CDR3 is 17 residues.

The rearrangement uses TRBV15 and TRBJ2-1, with TRBD2 as a possible D gene (6 bases). Germline CDR1 reads LNHNV; CDR2 reads YYDKDF (reference sequence). V lost 5 bases to trimming and J lost 0 bases, with 11 bases between them. This CDR3 contains 15 residues. Here the CDR3 reads CATSERASSYNEQFF. The DNA for the CDR3 is TGTGCCACCAGCGAGCGGGCAAGCTCCTACAATGAGCAGTTCTTC.

This clone appeared a single time. J is TRBJ2-7 and V is TRBV2, with D maybe TRBD2 (5 bases). Deletions cut 5 bases from V and 7 bases from J, with 9 bases between. This CDR3 has 11 amino acids. Germline-derived CDR1 and CDR2 are SNHLY and FYNNEI. The CDR3 DNA sequence: TGTGCCAGCAGTCTCGGGGAGGAGCAGTACTTC. This translates into CASSLGEEQYF.

The chain joins TRBV28 to TRBJ1-5, with TRBD1 as a possible D gene (5 bases). In germline, CDR1 is MDHEN, CDR2 SYDVKM. The CDR3 totals 16 residues. V was clipped by 5 bases and J by 1 base, with 15 bases between them. CDR3 protein: CASSEQGRRSNQPQHF. For the CDR3, the DNA is TGTGCCAGCAGTGAGCAGGGTAGACGAAGCAATCAGCCCCAGCATTTT. The variable domain in full, completed from reference TRBV28 and TRBJ1-5, reads DVKVTQSSRYLVKRTGEKVFLECVQDMDHENMFWYRQDPGLGLRLIYFSYDVKMKEKGDIPEGYSVSREKKERFSLILESASTNQTSMYLCASSEQGRRSNQPQHFGDGTRLSIL.

The J gene is TRBJ1-2, the V gene TRBV10-2; TRBD1 matches 7 bases. This CDR3 has 12 amino acids. Per the germline V gene, CDR1 is WSHSY and CDR2 is SAAADI. V lost 6 bases to trimming and J lost 8 bases; unmatched junction nucleotides: 6. In nucleotides, the CDR3 is TGCGCCAGCAGGGGAGACAGGGTCGGCTACACCTTC. Its protein product is CASRGDRVGYTF.